This T cell receptor beta chain was captured in a study of blood T cell repertoires in COVID-19. Study-level information: Sites across the United States, Italy and Spain contributed samples from acute and convalescent COVID-19. The cDNA or gDNA used as material had been derived from T cells, B-cell-depleted T cells, or PBMCs.

In the original workflow: Reference gene primer amplification gave nucleated cell count estimates. Repertoires were generated with immunoSEQ multiplex PCR, while TCRdb's copy carries only in-frame clones and drops some. The DNA gave D and trimming, while V, J and clone size come from that table. This sample has under 80,000 clones, with roughly 80% found just once. Trimming removed 2 bases from V and 6 bases from J, with 5 bases in between. CDR3 length: 13 amino acids. CDR1 MNHNY and CDR2 SVGAGI come from the germline V gene (reference sequence). The material sequenced was peripheral blood. The receptor's source is an older woman with acute or convalescent COVID-19. This sequence joins TRBV6-6 and TRBJ1-6; D might be TRBD1 (5 bases). In DNA form, the CDR3 reads TGTGCCAGCAGTTACAGGGGTAATTCACCCCTCCACTTT. Translated, it gives CASSYRGNSPLHF.